This T cell receptor (beta chain) was identified during a study of blood T cells in healthy people across ages. A second PCR, run for roughly 7 to 12 cycles, used a sample-barcoded 5' primer plus a J-beta primer mix. MiXCR, applied by TCRdb to the 5' RACE reads, yields one record per CDR3 protein. The sample has 1.5 million to 2 million distinct CDR3 sequences; about two fifths are singletons. This clonotype was detected only a few times. This TCR was recovered from a human donor in good health. Sequencing input: blood.

CDR3 DNA sequence: TGCGCCAGCAGCTCGGCGGGGGGTTGGTCAGATACGCAGTATTTT. Protein sequence: CASSSAGGWSDTQYF. The chain uses TRBV4-3 and TRBJ2-3, with TRBD2 matching 8 bases. This CDR3 has 15 residues. The germline V gene has CDR1 LGHNA and CDR2 YSLEER. V was clipped by 5 bases and J by 4 bases; unmatched bases: 8.